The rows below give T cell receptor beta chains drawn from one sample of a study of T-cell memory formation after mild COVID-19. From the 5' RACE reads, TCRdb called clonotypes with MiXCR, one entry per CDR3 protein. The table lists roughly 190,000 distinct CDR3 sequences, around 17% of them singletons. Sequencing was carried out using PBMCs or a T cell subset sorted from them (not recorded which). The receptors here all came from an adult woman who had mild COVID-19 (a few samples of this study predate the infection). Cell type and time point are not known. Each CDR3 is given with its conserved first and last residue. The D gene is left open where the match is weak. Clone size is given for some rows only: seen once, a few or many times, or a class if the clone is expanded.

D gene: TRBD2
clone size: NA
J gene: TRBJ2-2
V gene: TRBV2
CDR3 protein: CASSEEAGGSGELFF
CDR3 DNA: TGTGCCAGCAGTGAAGAAGCGGGAGGATCCGGGGAGCTGTTTTTT

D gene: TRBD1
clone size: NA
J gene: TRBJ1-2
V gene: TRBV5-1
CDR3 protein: CASSTTFRDSNPLDYGYTF
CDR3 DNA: TGCGCCAGCAGCACGACCTTCCGGGACAGTAACCCCCTAGACTATGGCTACACCTTC

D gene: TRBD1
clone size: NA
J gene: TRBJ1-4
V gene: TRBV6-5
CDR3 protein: CASSYSRGGGEKLFF
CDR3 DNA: TGTGCCAGCAGTTACTCGAGAGGGGGCGGTGAAAAACTGTTTTTT

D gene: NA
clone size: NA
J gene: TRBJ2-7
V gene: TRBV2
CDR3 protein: CASYMQGLYEQYF
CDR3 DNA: TGTGCCAGCTACATGCAGGGGCTCTACGAGCAGTACTTC

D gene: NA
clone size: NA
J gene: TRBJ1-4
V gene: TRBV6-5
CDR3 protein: CASSPATGYNEKLFF
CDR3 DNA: TGTGCCAGCAGCCCCGCGACAGGCTATAATGAAAAACTGTTTTTT

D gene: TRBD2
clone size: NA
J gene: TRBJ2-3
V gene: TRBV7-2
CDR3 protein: CASSLVGWTSSRTDTQYF
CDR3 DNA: TGTGCCAGCAGCTTAGTAGGGTGGACTAGCTCCCGCACAGATACGCAGTATTTT

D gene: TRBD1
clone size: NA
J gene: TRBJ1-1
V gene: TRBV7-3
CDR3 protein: CASSSRQGSSEAFF
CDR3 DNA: TGTGCCAGCAGCTCCAGACAGGGTAGTTCTGAAGCTTTCTTT

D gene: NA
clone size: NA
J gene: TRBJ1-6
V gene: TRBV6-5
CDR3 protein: CASGRLSSYNSPLHF
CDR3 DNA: TGTGCCAGCGGACGGTTAAGCTCCTATAATTCACCCCTCCACTTT

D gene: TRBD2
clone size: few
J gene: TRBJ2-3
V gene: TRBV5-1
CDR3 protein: CASSLPGTSGTDTQYF
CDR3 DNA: TGCGCCAGCAGCCTCCCTGGGACTAGCGGCACAGATACGCAGTATTTT

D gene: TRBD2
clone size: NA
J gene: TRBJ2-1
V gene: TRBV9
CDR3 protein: CASSLSSGGYNEQFF
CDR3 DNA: TGTGCCAGCAGCTTATCTAGCGGGGGATACAATGAGCAGTTCTTC

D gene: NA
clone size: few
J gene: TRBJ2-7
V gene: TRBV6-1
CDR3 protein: CASSGETYEQYF
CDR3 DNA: TGTGCCAGCAGCGGGGAGACCTACGAGCAGTACTTC